This entry lists 18 T cell receptor beta chains sequenced from one sample in a study of T cell changes during pregnancy in multiple sclerosis. The assay was immunoSEQ multiplex PCR, and TCRdb's table has in-frame clones only and misses some. In the table there are tens of thousands of clones, roughly 94% of which are singletons. This specimen consisted of CD4+ T cells from peripheral blood mononuclear cells, obtained after pregnancy. These receptor sequences come from a female donor with multiple sclerosis, enrolled in a pregnancy study.

The chain has TRBV7-9 and TRBJ2-7; D may be TRBD2 (6 bases). This CDR3 is built from 14 residues. From germline, CDR1 is SEHNR and CDR2 FQNEAQ (reference sequence). The germline V and J ends were trimmed by 1 base and 2 bases, with 9 bases remaining between them. CDR3 protein: CASSLGGVTYEQYF. The CDR3, as DNA: TGTGCCAGCAGCTTAGGGGGGGTCACCTACGAGCAGTACTTC.

This sequence joins TRBV6-5 and TRBJ1-3, with TRBD1 as a possible D gene (5 bases). Per germline, CDR1 MNHEY and CDR2 SVGAGI. This CDR3 spans 15 amino acids. Trimming shortened V by 6 bases and J by 9 bases, and 21 bases separated the two germline ends. In DNA, the CDR3 is TGTGCCAGCAGCCGCCCGGGGGGGGTCGGGGGCACCATATATTTT. Its translation is CASSRPGGVGGTIYF.

This chain joins TRBV11-2 and TRBJ1-3; the D gene is possibly TRBD1 (5 bases). The ends were cut back, 4 bases at V and 5 bases at J, with 12 bases in the middle. This CDR3 comprises 14 residues. Germline V gene lookup returns CDR1 SGHAT and CDR2 FQNNGV. Written as DNA, the CDR3 is TGTGCCAGCAGCTCCTTACAGGAAAGAAACACCATATATTTT. The encoded protein is CASSSLQERNTIYF. Drawing the rest from reference TRBV11-2 and TRBJ1-3, the complete variable domain is EAGVAQSPRYKIIEKRQSVAFWCNPISGHATLYWYQQILGQGPKLLIQFQNNGVVDDSQLPKDRFSAERLKGVDSTLKIQPAKLEDSAVYLCASSSLQERNTIYFGEGSWLTVV.

CDR3 in DNA: TGTGCCAGCAGCTTAGGGCGGGGGGGCATATATGAAAAACTGTTTTTT. This translates into CASSLGRGGIYEKLFF. This chain connects TRBV7-2 to TRBJ1-4; maybe TRBD1 (6 bases). The CDR3 is 16 amino acids. CDR1 SGHTA and CDR2 FQGNSA come from the germline V gene. Trimming shortened V by 1 base and J by 6 bases, and 15 bases separated the two germline ends. Complete variable domain (other parts from reference TRBV7-2 and TRBJ1-4): GAGVSQSPSNKVTEKGKDVELRCDPISGHTALYWYRQSLGQGLEFLIYFQGNSAPDKSGLPSDRFSAERTGGSVSTLTIQRTQQEDSAVYLCASSLGRGGIYEKLFFGSGTQLSVL.

The V gene is TRBV2, the J gene TRBJ1-2, with D tentatively TRBD1 (6 bases). V dropped 3 bases and J dropped 5 bases, with 13 bases sitting between them. Germline values: CDR1 SNHLY, CDR2 FYNNEI. The CDR3 is 14 amino acids. Written as DNA, the CDR3 is TGTGCCAGCAGTGATAGGGGGACGGAGTATGGCTACACCTTC. Translated: CASSDRGTEYGYTF.

The chain links TRBV29-1 to TRBJ1-4; D remains ambiguous. The CDR3 is 12 amino acids. Germline values: CDR1 SQVTM, CDR2 ANQGSEA. V was pared by 5 bases and J by 8 bases, with 12 bases between. CDR3 coding DNA: TGCAGCGTTCGAGGTGTTGGGGAAAAACTGTTTTTT. Protein product: CSVRGVGEKLFF. Using reference TRBV29-1 and TRBJ1-4 for the parts outside the CDR3, the full variable domain is SAVISQKPSRDICQRGTSLTIQCQVDSQVTMMFWYRQQPGQSLTLIATANQGSEATYESGFVIDKFPISRPNLTFSTLTVSNMSPEDSSIYLCSVRGVGEKLFFGSGTQLSVL.

As regards this clone: The junction does not match germline at one end; this may be a read error. The chain joins TRBV5-4 to TRBJ2-5; D is perhaps TRBD1 (5 bases). The germline V gene encodes CDR1 SGHNT and CDR2 YYREEE (reference sequence). The CDR3 consists of 13 residues. CDR3 coding DNA: TGTGCCAGCAGCTTGGTTGTTGGGGCCTGGATGGACTTC. It codes for CASSLVVGAWMDF.

V is TRBV27 and J is TRBJ2-1, with D possibly being TRBD1 (5 bases). Trimming stripped 2 bases from V and 15 bases from J, with 11 bases between. Germline lookup yields CDR1 MNHEY and CDR2 SMNVEV (reference sequence). CDR3 length: 11 residues. CDR3 in DNA: TGTGCCAGCAGTTTAGGGGCAGGGTTGTTCTTC. Protein product: CASSLGAGLFF.

The chain carries TRBV2 and TRBJ2-1; 11 positions agree with TRBD1. The CDR3 totals 15 residues. The germline gives CDR1 SNHLY, CDR2 FYNNEI. V shed 5 bases and J 9 bases; nucleotides not matched to a gene: 9. The CDR3 reads CASSPGQGAIGEQFF. DNA for the CDR3: TGTGCCAGCAGTCCTGGACAGGGGGCTATCGGTGAGCAGTTCTTC.

V usage is TRBV11-2 and J usage is TRBJ2-1; D not certain. CDR1 is SGHAT and CDR2 is FQNNGV in the germline V gene. Between the trimmed V and J ends, which lost 4 bases and 3 bases, there was a span of 4 bases. The CDR3 sequence is 12 residues long. The chain's CDR3 is CASSYNYNEQFF. The CDR3 region has the DNA TGTGCCAGCAGCTACAACTACAATGAGCAGTTCTTC. Based on the CDR3 plus reference TRBV11-2 and TRBJ2-1, the full variable domain is EAGVAQSPRYKIIEKRQSVAFWCNPISGHATLYWYQQILGQGPKLLIQFQNNGVVDDSQLPKDRFSAERLKGVDSTLKIQPAKLEDSAVYLCASSYNYNEQFFGPGTRLTVL.

This chain joins TRBV2 and TRBJ2-7; a weak D match, TRBD2 (6 bases). From germline, CDR1 is SNHLY and CDR2 FYNNEI. This CDR3 is built from 14 residues. The V end lost 3 bases, the J end lost 12 bases, and 21 bases lay between the germline ends. The CDR3 nucleotides read TGTGCCAGCAGTGACAACCCCAAGCGGGTAGAACCGTACTTC. Amino acid sequence: CASSDNPKRVEPYF.

This clone was recorded a few times. The V call is TRBV18, the J call TRBJ1-6, with TRBD1 identical over 8 bases. CDR1 and CDR2 (germline): KGHSH, LQKENI. J lost 8 bases, V lost 5 bases, and 8 bases had no gene match. The CDR3 spans 15 residues. CDR3 bases: TGTGCCAGCTCAGCCCTCCCAGGGGGCGATTCACCCCTCCACTTT. It translates to CASSALPGGDSPLHF. The full variable domain, with the rest looked up from reference TRBV18 and TRBJ1-6, is NAGVMQNPRHLVRRRGQEARLRCSPMKGHSHVYWYRQLPEEGLKFMVYLQKENIIDESGMPKERFSAEFPKEGPSILRIQQVVRGDSAAYFCASSALPGGDSPLHFGNGTRLTVT.

DNA for the CDR3: TGTGCCAGTAGTCCCCGGCTAGCGGGGGCCTTGAACCCGAGCTCCTACGAGCAGTACTTC. Protein sequence: CASSPRLAGALNPSSYEQYF. The V and J genes are TRBV19 and TRBJ2-7; TRBD2 agrees at 10 bases. Germline values: CDR1 LNHDA, CDR2 SQIVND (reference sequence). After removal of 5 bases from V and 0 bases from J, the junction contained 19 bases not matched to a gene. The CDR3 has 20 residues.

The V gene is TRBV27, the J gene TRBJ1-5; unclear D gene. Deletions cut 5 bases from V and 5 bases from J, with 13 bases between. Germline-derived CDR1 and CDR2 are MNHEY and SMNVEV (reference sequence). There are 14 residues in the CDR3. CDR3 region: CASSLSLNYQPQHF. The CDR3 coding sequence is TGTGCCAGCAGTCTCTCACTAAACTATCAGCCCCAGCATTTT.

The chain recombines TRBV4-3 with TRBJ2-6; 7 bases map to TRBD1. The CDR3 runs to 19 residues. Per the germline V gene, CDR1 is LGHNA and CDR2 is YSLEER. The J segment lost 4 bases and the V segment lost 1 base, leaving 13 bases of the junction unmatched. The CDR3 region has the DNA TGCGCCAGCAGCCAAGGACAGGGTTCCCCACTCAGAGGGGCCAACGTCCTGACTTTC. Translated, it gives CASSQGQGSPLRGANVLTF.

There are a few counts of this clone. J is TRBJ1-4 and V is TRBV7-2; 9 bases line up with TRBD1. The CDR3 spans 16 residues. The V segment lost 4 bases and the J segment 8 bases; nucleotides outside the gene matches: 11. Germline V gene lookup returns CDR1 SGHTA and CDR2 FQGNSA. The CDR3 region is CASSSYRGQGREKLFF. DNA for the CDR3: TGTGCCAGCAGCTCCTACCGGGGACAGGGACGCGAAAAACTGTTTTTT.

This chain connects TRBV7-6 to TRBJ2-1; D is ambiguous. Between the trimmed V and J ends, which lost 2 bases and 4 bases, there was a span of 3 bases. CDR3 length: 12 residues. Germline loops: CDR1 SGHVS, CDR2 FNYEAQ. The CDR3 protein is CASSLPYNEQFF. CDR3 nucleotides: TGTGCCAGCAGCTTACCGTACAATGAGCAGTTCTTC.

The chain uses TRBV18 and TRBJ1-6; 7 bases are a match to TRBD1. V dropped 3 bases and J dropped 5; count of bases not matched to a gene: 13. This CDR3 comprises 18 residues. Germline V gene sequence: CDR1 KGHSH, CDR2 LQKENI. Here the CDR3 reads CASSPRVAGGSDNSPLHF. As DNA, the CDR3 is TGTGCCAGCTCACCGAGGGTCGCAGGGGGGTCCGATAATTCACCCCTCCACTTT.